The clone carrying this TCR beta chain was counted many times. These data originate in a study of regulatory T cells in long-lasting Graves disease. Sequencing libraries for TCR beta were prepared with iRepertoire HTBI primers and Arm-PCR of CDR3 regions. TCRdb ran MiXCR on the multiplex PCR reads and lists one entry per CDR3 protein. This table has 560,000 or so distinct CDR3 sequences, roughly 16% appearing once. Time point in this sample: newly diagnosed GD, antithyroid drugs for less than 3 months. RNA isolated from PBMCs was used to make the TCR library. Trimming took 3 bases from V and 7 from J; bases not matched to a gene: 9. The CDR3 has 14 amino acids. Germline CDR1 SQVTM, CDR2 ANQGSEA. These same data were also listed under a study on T cells in Graves' hyperthyroidism and ophthalmopathy.

The V call is TRBV29-1, the J call TRBJ1-2; 9 positions agree with TRBD1. This TCR came from a young man with Graves disease. The sequencing here drew on peripheral blood mononuclear cells (PBMCs), taken at new diagnosis, from a patient treated with antithyroid drugs. Here the CDR3 reads CSVDPGQGAFGYTF. In nucleotides, the CDR3 is TGCAGCGTTGACCCGGGACAGGGAGCCTTTGGCTACACCTTC.